Listed below are T cell receptor beta chains from one sample, sequenced in a study of blood T cell repertoires in COVID-19. Some clones are missing from TCRdb's copy, which holds only in-frame ones; the method was immunoSEQ multiplex PCR. This repertoire shows about 280,000 clones, roughly 87% found once; its top ten account for almost 9.5%. The sequenced sample consisted of peripheral blood. Receptors were obtained from a man between 18 and 35 years old with active or convalescent COVID-19. Each CDR3 is given with its conserved first and last residue.

j_call v_call cdr3_aa
TRBJ1-3 TRBV2 CASSADRAGNTIYF
TRBJ1-2 TRBV18 CASSPGEVGYTF
TRBJ1-3 TRBV18 CAIGQGHSGNTIYF
TRBJ2-7 TRBV14 CASSHGGNYEQYF
TRBJ1-4 TRBV7-9 CASSALSPGFNEKLFF
TRBJ1-1 TRBV29-1 CSVDSRAIGTEAFF
TRBJ2-7 TRBV10-1 CASSGTGPYEQYF
TRBJ1-1 TRBV4-1 CASTSGGTMNTEAFF
TRBJ1-6 TRBV10-1 CASSEGQPYNSPLHF
TRBJ1-1 TRBV3-1/TRBV3-2 CASSQEPGRGRTEAFF
TRBJ2-3 TRBV15 CATSTISGGSTDTQYF
TRBJ1-2 TRBV19 CASALGRDYGYTF
TRBJ2-1 TRBV5-1 CASSFVLAGGPNEQFF
TRBJ2-7 TRBV2 CASSEKLAGIYEQYF
TRBJ2-1 TRBV10-3 CAISELWTSGAPSSYNEQFF
TRBJ1-1 TRBV14 CASSQDRRNTEAFF
TRBJ1-5 TRBV19 CASSTLGGGQPQHF
TRBJ2-4 TRBV15 CATSRSRGYADIQYF
TRBJ1-4 TRBV7-9 CASRSGTERYTNEKLFF
TRBJ2-3 TRBV29-1 CSVEDRAADTQYF
TRBJ1-1 TRBV11-2 CASSLGQGFYTEAFF
TRBJ1-2 TRBV9 CASSVESFGYTF
TRBJ1-2 TRBV3-1/TRBV3-2 CASSQEGRRRGYTF
TRBJ2-2 TRBV13 CASSLRGAGELFF
TRBJ2-4 TRBV5-1 CASSPGTGGNIQYF
TRBJ2-6 TRBV9 CASTPSRSGANVLTF
TRBJ1-3 TRBV7-9 CASSLGTRPGQGYF
TRBJ2-1 TRBV7-9 CASTTPLVPTSRRGYNEQFF
TRBJ1-1 TRBV2 CAVLQGNTEAFF
TRBJ2-5 TRBV5-4 CASSGTSGEETQYF
TRBJ1-2 TRBV19 CASSAGTEYGYTF
TRBJ2-5 TRBV5-4 CASSGTSGVRETQYF
TRBJ2-7 TRBV9 CASSFRGTGIYEQYF
TRBJ1-2 TRBV5-1 CASSLRTALLYGYTF
TRBJ1-1 TRBV6-5 CASTRTGKTEAFF
TRBJ1-2 TRBV21-1 CASSKRSTPDQGLSIGEYGGYTF
TRBJ1-6 TRBV7-9 CASSLLGQAPLHF
TRBJ2-1 TRBV5-1 CASSWKNLWKTGHDLSSYNEQFF
TRBJ2-7 TRBV7-8 CASSPGQGTEQYF
TRBJ1-1 TRBV6-5 CASSNRVRNTEAFF
TRBJ1-1 TRBV18 CASSPTGSPAEAFF
TRBJ2-7 TRBV7-9 CASSRAGGVYEQYF
TRBJ1-3 TRBV3-1/TRBV3-2 CASSAGGTSFSSGNTIYF
TRBJ1-4 TRBV5-4 CASSPTESTNEKLFF
TRBJ1-6 TRBV3-1/TRBV3-2 CASSQVSLLGANSPLHF
TRBJ1-5 TRBV19 CASSFPGTYSNQPQHF
TRBJ1-2 TRBV5-6 CASSPRGRGYTF
TRBJ2-3 TRBV12-1 CASTFSRGPYTDTQYF
TRBJ2-1 TRBV4-3 CASSHGGTGTGGSEQFF
TRBJ1-2 TRBV5-1 CASSLGGPNHYGYTF
TRBJ1-5 TRBV11-2 CASSLGGPRQPQHF
TRBJ2-7 TRBV3-1/TRBV3-2 CASSQRDRGPEQYF
TRBJ1-3 TRBV19 CASSTTGRNTIYF